This TCR beta chain is drawn from a study of early T cells in non-severe SARS-CoV-2 infection. For the study at large: Chains stayed unpaired after sequencing of bulk RNA from unsorted whole blood.

General study points: There was a bias toward anti-spike CD8 responses in VDJdb matching, which missed private and CD4 specificities.

This clonotype has a count of ten or more. Its target is unknown. Attached unique molecular identifiers marked individual cDNA molecules. A single record per CDR3 protein comes from TCRdb applying MiXCR to the 5' RACE reads. The sample contains about 52,000 distinct CDR3 sequences, just over 8% of which appear only once. The V end was cut by 0 bases, the J end by 2 bases, with 10 bases between. Germline V gene data show CDR1 as DFQATT and CDR2 as SNEGSKA (reference sequence). The CDR3 extends over 15 amino acids. The V call is TRBV20-1, the J call TRBJ2-2; D gene unclear. The clonotype was recovered from an adult who was a healthcare worker with PCR-confirmed SARS-CoV-2 infection or an uninfected control (not recorded which). Sequenced material: whole blood. The DNA of the CDR3 is TGCAGTGCTAGAGATATAACAGCAAACACCGGGGAGCTGTTTTTT. It encodes CSARDITANTGELFF.